This T cell receptor beta chain comes out of a study of blood T cell repertoires in COVID-19 (dated by TCRdb to 2020 to 2022). About the full investigation: Samples covering the acute and convalescent phases of COVID-19 were provided by collaborators in the United States, Italy and Spain. The sample metadata nearly always contained a de-identified subject ID, COVID-19 status, age in years and sex. Deeply sampled blood TCRbeta repertoires from subjects exposed to, actively infected with, or recovered from COVID-19 were included in the dataset. Samples were obtained from the ongoing ImmuneRACE study (first 160 participants) and from about 1,300 subjects provided by 6 global collaborators. The material from the prospective study consisted of cDNA or gDNA derived from T cells, B-cell-depleted T cells, or PBMCs. Where available, HLA class I and class II types were taken from metadata supplied by the sample provider and were not determined by assay-based typing. The repertoires were made available in a free public database intended to serve as a resource for research on the immune response to SARS-CoV-2.

Collaborating institutions collected whole blood in K2EDTA tubes following their own protocols. For TCRbeta analysis, collaborators shipped samples as frozen whole blood, isolated PBMCs, or DNA extracted from either of those sample types. The germline V gene (reference sequence) provides CDR1 MNHEY and CDR2 SMNVEV. Measured from the cysteine to the phenylalanine, the CDR3 is 13 residues long. Solely the CDR3 DNA is kept, with 39 bases framed from the first base. V is clipped by 0 bases and J by 7 bases, and the sequence between their germline boundaries is 4 bases long. What the study reported, not specific to this receptor: Clinical and demographic metadata were provided uncurated, with the amount varying by source and participant.

As for this clone: No antigen is known for it. Qualities for individual bases were not recorded, and no much larger clone is one base off.

TCRbeta CDR3 regions were amplified from genomic DNA by means of the immunoSEQ Assay, a bias-controlled multiplex PCR. In the paper's pipeline: Within the assay, amplification of reference gene primers was used to estimate how many nucleated cells each sample contained. To quantify the absolute abundance of each unique TCRbeta CDR3 rearrangement, sequence reads were collapsed and filtered. For each sample, productive Simpson clonality was calculated as the square root of Simpson's diversity index across productive rearrangements. In its TCRdb copy, this immuneACCESS table keeps in-frame sequences only and misses some clones. Where compared with another copy, unresolved V genes explain less than half of these, and the others have no known cause. For V, J and clone size, that table is used; D and trimming come from the DNA. Here the sample has fewer than 25,000 clones; 85% to 90% occur a single time. The leading ten clones occupy around 7.7% of the sample.

The chain is encoded by TRBV27 joined to TRBJ1-6, with the D gene not clear enough to name. This sequence was found in an older woman with active COVID-19. Sequencing was done on a sample of peripheral blood. The CDR3 corresponds to CASSLSQNSPLHF. The bases read TGTGCCAGCAGTTTATCTCAGAATTCACCCCTCCACTTT.